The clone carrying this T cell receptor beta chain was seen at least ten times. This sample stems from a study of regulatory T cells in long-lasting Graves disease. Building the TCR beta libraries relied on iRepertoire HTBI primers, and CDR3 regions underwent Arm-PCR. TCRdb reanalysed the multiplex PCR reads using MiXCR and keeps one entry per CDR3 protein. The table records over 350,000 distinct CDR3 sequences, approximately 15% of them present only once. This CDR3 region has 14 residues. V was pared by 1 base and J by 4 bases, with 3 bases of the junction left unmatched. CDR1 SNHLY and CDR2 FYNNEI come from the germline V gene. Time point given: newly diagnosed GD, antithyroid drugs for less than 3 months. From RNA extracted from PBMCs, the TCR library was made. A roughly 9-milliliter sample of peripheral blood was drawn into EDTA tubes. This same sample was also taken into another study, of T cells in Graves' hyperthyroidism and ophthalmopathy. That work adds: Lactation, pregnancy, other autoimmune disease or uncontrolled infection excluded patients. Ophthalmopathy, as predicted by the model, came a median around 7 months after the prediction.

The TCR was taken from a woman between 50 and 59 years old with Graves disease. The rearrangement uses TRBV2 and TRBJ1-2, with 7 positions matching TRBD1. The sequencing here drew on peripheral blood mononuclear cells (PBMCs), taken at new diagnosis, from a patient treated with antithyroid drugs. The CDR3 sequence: CASSEEGAGYGYTF. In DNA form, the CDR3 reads TGTGCCAGCAGTGAAGAGGGGGCGGGCTATGGCTACACCTTC.